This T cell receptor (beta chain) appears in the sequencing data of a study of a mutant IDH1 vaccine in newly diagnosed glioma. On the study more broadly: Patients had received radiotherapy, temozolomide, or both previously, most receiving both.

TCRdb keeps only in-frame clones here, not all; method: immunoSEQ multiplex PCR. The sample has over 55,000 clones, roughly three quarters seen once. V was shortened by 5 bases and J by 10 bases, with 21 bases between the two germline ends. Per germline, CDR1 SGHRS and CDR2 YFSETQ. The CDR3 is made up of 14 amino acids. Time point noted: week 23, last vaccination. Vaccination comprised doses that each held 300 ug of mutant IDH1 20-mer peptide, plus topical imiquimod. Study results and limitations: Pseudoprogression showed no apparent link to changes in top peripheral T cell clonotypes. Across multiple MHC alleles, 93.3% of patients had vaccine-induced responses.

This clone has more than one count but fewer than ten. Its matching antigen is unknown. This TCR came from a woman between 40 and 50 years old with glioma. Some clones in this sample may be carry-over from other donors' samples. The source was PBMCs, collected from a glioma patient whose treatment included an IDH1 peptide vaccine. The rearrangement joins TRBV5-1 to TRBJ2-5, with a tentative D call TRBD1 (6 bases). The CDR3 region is CASSLGLGQLNQYF. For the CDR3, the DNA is TGCGCCAGCAGTCTAGGGTTGGGACAATTGAACCAGTACTTC.